This is a list of T cell receptor beta chains from one sample in a study of T cell repertoires in cytomegalovirus infection. TCRdb itself ran the reads through MiXCR, one entry per CDR3 protein. The data contain around 430,000 distinct CDR3 sequences, about 44% of them singletons. Antigens of these TCRs are unknown. The sample was cultured PBMCs, taken from culture after CMV antigen stimulation. The receptor set was obtained from a human donor in good health (CMV status not recorded). Some clones in this sample may be carry-over from other donors' samples. Both conserved end residues are part of each CDR3. A D gene is named only where the DNA matches it firmly. Clone size is not always given. Where it is, it says once, few, many or a class for expanded clones.

CDR3nt	CDR3aa	abundance	v_gene	j_gene	len	d_gene
TGTGCCAGCAGGTCCGACAGATATCAGCCCCAGCATTTT	CASRSDRYQPQHF	once	TRBV6-8	TRBJ1-5	13	NA
TGTGCCAGCAGCGCATCCGGGACTAGGTTGGTCGGGGAGCTGTTTTTT	CASSASGTRLVGELFF	NA	TRBV7-9	TRBJ2-2	16	TRBD2
TGTGCCAGCAGCTTAGGTGCGGGACCGAACACCGGGGAGCTGTTTTTT	CASSLGAGPNTGELFF	NA	TRBV11-2	TRBJ2-2	16	NA
TGTGCCAGTAGCCCGACAGGGAGTATAATTTCAAGCAATCAGCCCCAGCATTTT	CASSPTGSIISSNQPQHF	NA	TRBV19	TRBJ1-5	18	TRBD1
TGTGCCAGCAGCTTGTCCAGCGGGAGCGTCGAGCAGTACTTC	CASSLSSGSVEQYF	NA	TRBV7-9	TRBJ2-7	14	TRBD2
TGCGCCAGCAGCCCCCGTGGACTAAGCTCCTACAATGAGCAGTTCTTC	CASSPRGLSSYNEQFF	NA	TRBV4-1	TRBJ2-1	16	NA
TGTGCCAGCAGTTCAGGGAATTTT	CASSSGNF	NA	TRBV12-3/TRBV12-4	TRBJ2-3	8	NA
TGTGCCAGCAGGCCCGGGATGCCAGCGGAAAAACTGTTTTTT	CASRPGMPAEKLFF	once	TRBV2	TRBJ1-4	14	NA
TGTGCCAGCAGCTTAAGGCAGGGACAGGGGAATTCACCCCTCCACTTT	CASSLRQGQGNSPLHF	many	TRBV7-2	TRBJ1-6	16	TRBD1
TGTGCCAGTAGTGCTGCCTCCCATGGCCAGCCCCAGCATTTT	CASSAASHGQPQHF	few	TRBV19	TRBJ1-5	14	NA
TGTGCCAGCAGTCGCCGGGATTGGGGCAATCAGCCCCAGCATTTT	CASSRRDWGNQPQHF	few	TRBV28	TRBJ1-5	15	NA
TGTGCCAGTAGTATAGGGCAGCGGCGTGGAACTACCGGGGAGCTGTTTTTT	CASSIGQRRGTTGELFF	once	TRBV19	TRBJ2-2	17	NA
TGTGCCAGCAGCCCGGGACAATCTAATTCACCCCTCCACTTT	CASSPGQSNSPLHF	NA	TRBV7-8	TRBJ1-6	14	NA
TGTGCCTGGAGTTCTACATCTTTGGGCGGCTACACCTTC	CAWSSTSLGGYTF	few	TRBV30	TRBJ1-2	13	NA
TGTGCCAGCAGCTTAGGGACAGGGGTCCGTCAGCCCCAGCATTTT	CASSLGTGVRQPQHF	NA	TRBV7-2	TRBJ1-5	15	TRBD1
TGTGCCAGCAGCTTGACAGGGGCGAACACTGAAGCTTTCTTT	CASSLTGANTEAFF	many	TRBV5-1	TRBJ1-1	14	TRBD1
TGTGCCACAGCGGGAGCTGGTGAGCAGTTCTTC	CATAGAGEQFF	few	TRBV6-2/TRBV6-3	TRBJ2-1	11	TRBD2
TGCAGCGTTGCCCGGGTCCCCAACCGGCTCTCCAATGAGCAGTTCTTC	CSVARVPNRLSNEQFF	NA	TRBV29-1	TRBJ2-1	16	NA
TGCGCCAGCAGTGAGCCCAAAAACAGGCCCCGGGAGGAGCAGTACTTC	CASSEPKNRPREEQYF	NA	TRBV10-2	TRBJ2-7	16	NA
TGTGCCAGCAGCTTCACTAGCGAGTATGCCAATGAGCAGTTCTTC	CASSFTSEYANEQFF	few	TRBV7-2	TRBJ2-1	15	TRBD2
TGTGCCAGCAGCGGTCTAGAGGGGACCCAGTACTTC	CASSGLEGTQYF	NA	TRBV7-2	TRBJ2-5	12	NA
TGTGCCAGCTCACCAGGGGGGTTGGAGGAGAATGAGCAGTTCTTC	CASSPGGLEENEQFF	NA	TRBV18	TRBJ2-1	15	NA
TGTGCCAGTAGGCGGGAGTGGTCCGGAGATACGCAGTATTTT	CASRREWSGDTQYF	few	TRBV19	TRBJ2-3	14	TRBD2
TGTGCCAGCAGCCCAAGGTTTAGCTCTGGTACGCAGTATTTT	CASSPRFSSGTQYF	few	TRBV7-2	TRBJ2-3	14	NA
TGTGCCAGCAGTTTCGCCCCTGTTCGAGCGAGAGCCAAGGATACGCAGTATTTT	CASSFAPVRARAKDTQYF	NA	TRBV27	TRBJ2-3	18	NA
TGTGCCAGCAGCCCCCGGTGGGTAGCGGGGAATGAGCAGTTCTTC	CASSPRWVAGNEQFF	NA	TRBV3-1	TRBJ2-1	15	TRBD2
TGTGCCATCAGGCCACAGGTTTCGACTGAAGCTTTCTTT	CAIRPQVSTEAFF	NA	TRBV10-3	TRBJ1-1	13	NA